These 19 T cell receptor beta chains came from one sample sequenced in a study of molecular identifiers for immune sequencing clone quantification. One entry per CDR3 protein results from TCRdb running MiXCR on the PCR reads. In the table there are about 320,000 distinct CDR3 sequences, 20% to 25% of which are singletons. Source material: naive CD8+ T cells from blood, with Jurkat cell RNA spiked in. Subset here: FACS-sorted CD8+CD4-CCR7+CD45RA+ naive T cells. The receptors come from a human donor in good health. Some libraries in this study had Jurkat cell RNA spiked in.

This clonotype was seen more than once but under ten times. This sequence joins TRBV7-9 and TRBJ1-2, with unresolved D. The V end was cut by 5 bases, the J end by 2 bases, with 9 bases between. CDR3 length equals 13 residues. CDR1 SEHNR and CDR2 FQNEAQ come from the germline V gene (reference sequence). CDR3 in DNA: TGTGCCAGCAGCCCGACCGACAACTATGGCTACACCTTC. This translates into CASSPTDNYGYTF.

This clonotype was observed at least ten times. The chain has TRBV24-1 and TRBJ2-2; D unclear. Germline loops: CDR1 KGHDR, CDR2 SFDVKD. V was cut by 4 bases and J by 3 bases, with 5 bases left in between. The CDR3 runs 13 residues. DNA for the CDR3: TGTGCCACCAGTGACACACACACCGGGGAGCTGTTTTTT. This translates into CATSDTHTGELFF.

There are many counts of this clonotype. The chain uses TRBV18 and TRBJ2-7; possible D gene TRBD1, 6 bases. Germline lookup yields CDR1 KGHSH and CDR2 LQKENI. V was shortened by 5 bases and J by 5 bases, with 19 bases between the two germline ends. The CDR3 contains 15 residues. The CDR3 region has the DNA TGTGCCAGCTCAGCAGACAACAGGGCCAGCGACGAGCAGTACTTC. It codes for CASSADNRASDEQYF.

This clonotype appeared a few times. V usage is TRBV10-2 and J usage is TRBJ2-7; D not resolved. The germline V gene encodes CDR1 WSHSY and CDR2 SAAADI. The germline V and J ends were trimmed by 0 bases and 3 bases, with 9 bases remaining between them. The CDR3 runs 14 residues. The DNA of the CDR3 is TGCGCCAGCAGTGAGTCCCCCCCCAGCTACGAGCAGTACTTC. Its translation: CASSESPPSYEQYF.

Many counts were recorded for this clonotype. The V and J genes are TRBV7-8 and TRBJ2-5; TRBD1 matches at 7 bases. Germline V gives CDR1 SGHVS, CDR2 FQNEAQ. V gave up 3 bases and J gave up 4 bases; unmatched junction bases: 17. This CDR3 has 18 amino acids. The CDR3 coding sequence is TGTGCCAGCAGCTTTAATTATGCGGCAGGGGGTTCTGGAGAGACCCAGTACTTC. This sequence encodes CASSFNYAAGGSGETQYF. Full variable domain (rest looked up from reference TRBV7-8 and TRBJ2-5): GAGVSQSPRYKVAKRGQDVALRCDPISGHVSLFWYQQALGQGPEFLTYFQNEAQLDKSGLPSDRFFAERPEGSVSTLKIQRTQQEDSAVYLCASSFNYAAGGSGETQYFGPGTRLLVL.

This clonotype was recorded many times. The rearrangement joins TRBV3-1 to TRBJ1-1, with a possible D match to TRBD1 (5 bases). The CDR3 consists of 13 residues. CDR1 and CDR2 (germline): LGHDT, YNNKEL (reference sequence). Trimming stripped 4 bases from V and 4 bases from J, with 10 bases between. This chain's CDR3 is CASSPWGSTEAFF. CDR3 DNA: TGTGCCAGCAGCCCTTGGGGCAGCACTGAAGCTTTCTTT. Full variable domain (remainder filled in from reference TRBV3-1 and TRBJ1-1): DTAVSQTPKYLVTQMGNDKSIKCEQNLGHDTMYWYKQDSKKFLKIMFSYNNKELIINETVPNRFSPKSPDKAHLNLHINSLELGDSAVYFCASSPWGSTEAFFGQGTRLTVV.

There are a few counts of this clonotype. The rearrangement joins TRBV29-1 to TRBJ2-1, with 9 bases fitting TRBD1. V shed 6 bases, J shed 5 bases, and the junction held 8 bases outside the gene matches. Germline V gene lookup returns CDR1 SQVTM and CDR2 ANQGSEA. The CDR3 length is 14 residues. The CDR3 loop reads CSVYGTGMNNEQFF. CDR3 bases: TGCAGCGTATACGGGACAGGGATGAACAATGAGCAGTTCTTC.

This clonotype was recorded at least ten times. The chain employs TRBV28 and TRBJ1-1, with unresolved D. Germline CDR1 and CDR2: MDHEN and SYDVKM. The V end was cut by 6 bases, the J end by 2 bases, with 10 bases between. The CDR3 length is 13 residues. CDR3 region: CASSFPYNTEAFF. The CDR3 DNA sequence: TGTGCCAGCAGCTTTCCGTATAACACTGAAGCTTTCTTT. Together with reference TRBV28 and TRBJ1-1, the CDR3 gives the full variable domain: DVKVTQSSRYLVKRTGEKVFLECVQDMDHENMFWYRQDPGLGLRLIYFSYDVKMKEKGDIPEGYSVSREKKERFSLILESASTNQTSMYLCASSFPYNTEAFFGQGTRLTVV.

The chain joins TRBV5-4 to TRBJ1-3; maybe TRBD1 (5 bases). Germline CDR1 reads SGHNT; CDR2 reads YYREEE (reference sequence). The CDR3 contains 17 residues. V was shortened by 1 base and J by 2 bases, with 16 bases between the two germline ends. For the CDR3, the DNA is TGTGCCAGCAGCTTGTTGGGGGTACAGAATGCTGGAAACACCATATATTTT. It encodes CASSLLGVQNAGNTIYF.

This clonotype was counted many times. The rearrangement joins TRBV7-8 to TRBJ1-1, with no clear D. The CDR3 runs 15 residues. Between the trimmed V and J ends, which lost 5 bases and 1 base, there was a span of 14 bases. Germline CDR1 and CDR2: SGHVS and FQNEAQ. In DNA form, the CDR3 reads TGTGCCAGCAGCCACACGGGCCGACCGAACACTGAAGCTTTCTTT. Protein: CASSHTGRPNTEAFF.

This clonotype came up many times. The chain is built from TRBV6-5 and TRBJ1-1, with a weak D call TRBD1 (6 bases). Germline values: CDR1 MNHEY, CDR2 SVGAGI. V gave up 7 bases and J gave up 5 bases, with 17 bases separating them. This CDR3 comprises 14 residues. This CDR3 reads CASTYRAGGTEAFF. The CDR3 DNA reads TGTGCCAGCACCTACAGGGCTGGGGGTACTGAAGCTTTCTTT.

A remark on this clonotype: A much larger clone differs from this one at a single base, so this may be a read error. CDR3: CASSQKGTKETQYF. CDR3 coding DNA: TGTGCCAGCAGCCAAAAGGGGACCAAAGAGACCCAGTACTTC. The chain joins TRBV3-1 to TRBJ2-5; D is possibly TRBD1 or TRBD2 (5 bases each). CDR3 length equals 14 residues. Germline CDR1 LGHDT, CDR2 YNNKEL (reference sequence). The V end lost 2 bases, the J end lost 3 bases, and 10 bases lay between the germline ends.

The rearrangement uses TRBV13 and TRBJ1-2, with 10 nucleotides matching TRBD1. This CDR3 comprises 18 residues. Germline CDR1 and CDR2: PRHDT and FYEKMQ (reference sequence). The trim removed 4 bases at V and 4 bases at J, leaving 15 bases unmatched. The CDR3 coding sequence is TGTGCCAGCAGCTCGCTCACGGGACAGGGGATCGGGGTCTATGGCTACACCTTC. Its translation is CASSSLTGQGIGVYGYTF.

This clonotype has ten or more counts. This chain uses TRBV6-1 with TRBJ2-1; D ambiguous. Germline loops: CDR1 MNHNS, CDR2 SASEGT. Trimming stripped 8 bases from V and 0 bases from J, with 11 bases between. The CDR3 loop spans 14 amino acids. CDR3 region: CASCPPSSYNEQFF. The CDR3 DNA sequence: TGTGCCAGCTGCCCACCGAGCTCCTACAATGAGCAGTTCTTC.

A few counts support this clonotype. This may come from a read error, since a much larger clone is one base off. The conserved phenylalanine or tryptophan is not found at the CDR3 terminus, so this likely reflects a read error. The V and J genes are TRBV7-2 and TRBJ1-1, with D possibly being TRBD1 (6 bases). CDR1 and CDR2 from the germline V gene are SGHTA and FQGNSA. The CDR3 totals 13 residues. V was pared by 3 bases and J by 5 bases, with 10 bases between. The CDR3, as DNA: TGTGCCAGCAGCTTTCTGGGGGCGACTGAAGCTTTCCTT. Translation gives CASSFLGATEAFL.

A word on this clonotype: This may stem from a read error, because a much larger clone lies one nucleotide away. The V and J genes are TRBV6-6 and TRBJ1-1, with a tentative D call TRBD1 (5 bases). This CDR3 is 14 amino acids long. Germline V gives CDR1 MNHNY, CDR2 SVGAGI (reference sequence). The CDR3 is CASSYTTVNIEAFF. The CDR3 DNA reads TGTGCCAGCAGTTACACGACAGTGAACATTGAAGCTTTCTTT.

In this sample, this clonotype turned up many times. The chain is built from TRBV12-3 or TRBV12-4 and TRBJ2-3, with 7 bases identical to TRBD1. The CDR3 is 17 amino acids. V gave up 6 bases and J gave up 0 bases; unmatched junction bases: 12. As DNA, the CDR3 is TGTGCCAGCAGGAATCATACAGGGGAACCTAGCACAGATACGCAGTATTTT. Protein product: CASRNHTGEPSTDTQYF.

This clonotype was recorded at least ten times. The rearrangement uses TRBV9 and TRBJ1-4; D call uncertain. Germline V gene lookup returns CDR1 SGDLS and CDR2 YYNGEE. The CDR3 loop spans 14 amino acids. Trimming took 3 bases from V and 10 from J, leaving 16 bases between them. The CDR3 sequence: CASSESLAGGKLFF. In DNA, the CDR3 is TGTGCCAGCAGCGAAAGCTTGGCCGGCGGAAAACTGTTTTTT.

This clonotype was counted ten times or more. The rearrangement links TRBV30 to TRBJ1-2; D is undetermined. Trimming left V 3 bases short and J 3 bases short, with 2 bases between. Germline V gene lookup returns CDR1 GTSNPN and CDR2 SVGIG (reference sequence). The CDR3 has 10 amino acids. The DNA for the CDR3 is TGTGCCTGGAGACACTATGGCTACACCTTC. This translates into CAWRHYGYTF.